This section outlines one TCR beta chain sequence together with its context. Its antigen is not known. This record comes from a study of cytomegalovirus exposure and HLA in healthy donors. Overall study results and limits: Productive status was seen about 90% or about 30% of the time for most TCR beta V segments in an earlier analysis.

The study ran its PCR with 60 Vbeta and 13 Jbeta primers. Clones were sequenced by immunoSEQ multiplex PCR, and TCRdb holds only the in-frame ones, with some missing. The table lists roughly 200,000 clones, roughly 73% of them singletons. CDR1 SGHAT and CDR2 FQNNGV come from the germline V gene. This CDR3 spans 15 amino acids. Trimming left V 4 bases short and J 6 bases short, with 18 bases between. This clonotype originated in a woman aged 30 to 39 in good health and CMV-seropositive. The specimen was PBMCs. The rearrangement uses TRBV11-2 and TRBJ1-1; D is uncertain. DNA for the CDR3: TGTGCCAGCAGCTCGACTGTCAGTATCCGCTCTGAAGCTTTCTTT. Amino acids: CASSSTVSIRSEAFF.